These 2 T cell receptor beta chains were sequenced from one sample in a study of shared clonotypes between healthy human individuals. This table comes from immunoSEQ multiplex PCR, and its TCRdb copy is limited to in-frame clones, with some not included. The sample carries more than 400,000 clones, 90% to 96% recorded once. The sequencing input was naive CD4+ T cells sorted from blood. Subset indicated: CD45RA+ positively selected. The receptors come from a woman younger than 45 in good health.

The chain joins TRBV18 to TRBJ2-7, with a weak D call TRBD1 (6 bases). The germline CDR1 and CDR2 sequences are KGHSH and LQKENI. The V and J ends lost 5 bases and 6 bases respectively, with 23 bases between them. The CDR3 runs to 16 residues. CDR3 bases: TGTGCCAGCTCAACCTCTCGGGACACGGCTGGCGGCGAGCAGTACTTC. This translates into CASSTSRDTAGGEQYF.

This rearrangement joins TRBV29-1 to TRBJ2-7, with D possibly TRBD2 on 6 matching bases. This CDR3 is 13 amino acids long. V was trimmed by 3 bases and J by 3 bases, leaving 12 bases between them. Per germline, CDR1 SQVTM and CDR2 ANQGSEA. CDR3 residues: CSVETGASYEQYF. DNA of the CDR3: TGCAGCGTTGAGACGGGAGCTAGCTACGAGCAGTACTTC.